Below, one TCR beta chain is given with its context. Original processing notes: Researchers report that nucleated cell counts were estimated from reference gene primer amplification. The protocol was immunoSEQ multiplex PCR, while the TCRdb copy is restricted to in-frame clones and leaves out a portion. V and J calls and clone size are given by that table; D and trimming were obtained from the DNA. Of about 73,000 clones listed, over 70% are singletons. These data belong to a study of blood T cell repertoires in COVID-19. Study-level background: Material from acute and convalescent COVID-19 was sourced from the United States, Italy and Spain. Sample material is recorded as cDNA or gDNA derived from T cells, B-cell-depleted T cells, or PBMCs.

Germline CDR1 is SGHTA and CDR2 is FQGNSA. V shed 0 bases and J shed 4 bases, with 12 bases lying between them. The CDR3 runs 15 residues. The sequence was collected from a man older than 75 with active or convalescent COVID-19. The sample comprised peripheral blood. V and J are TRBV7-2 and TRBJ1-1, with D unclear. CDR3 sequence: CASSLAFRAGTEAFF. The CDR3 DNA reads as TGTGCCAGCAGCTTAGCGTTTCGAGCGGGCACTGAAGCTTTCTTT.